The next 14 T cell receptor beta chains were all read from a single sample in a study of blood T cell repertoires in COVID-19. The data were produced by immunoSEQ multiplex PCR, yet TCRdb's version contains in-frame clones alone and is incomplete. The sample records about 75,000 clones, approximately 86% being singletons. The sequencing sample was made of peripheral blood. These receptor sequences come from a man older than 75 with COVID-19, enrolled during active disease.

CDR3 nucleotide sequence: TGTGCCAGCAGCCCCCGCTTAGCGGGGTTAGATACGCAGTATTTT. Translated: CASSPRLAGLDTQYF. The chain combines TRBV9 with TRBJ2-3, with TRBD2 matching over 8 bases. The trim removed 4 bases at V and 5 bases at J, leaving 9 bases unmatched. The CDR3 is made up of 15 amino acids. Germline V CDR1 and CDR2: SGDLS, YYNGEE.

The chain is built from TRBV19 and TRBJ1-2; tentatively, D is TRBD1 (6 bases). Germline loops: CDR1 LNHDA, CDR2 SQIVND (reference sequence). CDR3 length: 12 amino acids. V gave up 4 bases and J gave up 5 bases, with 8 bases separating them. The CDR3 is CASSNTGYGYTF. The DNA for the CDR3 is TGTGCCAGTAGTAACACAGGGTATGGCTACACCTTC.

The rearrangement uses TRBV7-2 and TRBJ2-1, with 7 positions matching TRBD1. Germline V lookup: CDR1 SGHTA, CDR2 FQGNSA. With V trimmed by 1 base and J by 3 bases, 0 bases remained unmatched. The CDR3 consists of 14 residues. The CDR3 region is CASSLGTGYNEQFF. The CDR3 region has the DNA TGTGCCAGCAGCTTAGGGACAGGCTACAATGAGCAGTTCTTC.

For the CDR3, the DNA is TGTGCCAGCAGTCTACAGGGGGCGTCAGGAAACACCATATATTTT. Its translation: CASSLQGASGNTIYF. V usage is TRBV6-5 and J usage is TRBJ1-3, with TRBD1 matching over 9 bases. CDR3 length equals 15 residues. After removal of 5 bases from V and 4 bases from J, the junction contained 6 bases not matched to a gene. Germline V gives CDR1 MNHEY, CDR2 SVGAGI.

This chain uses TRBV10-3 with TRBJ2-7; 7 bases line up with TRBD1. Germline V lookup: CDR1 ENHRY, CDR2 SYGVKD. The CDR3 loop spans 12 amino acids. The V and J ends lost 10 bases and 0 bases, in that order; junction bases with no gene match: 3. CDR3 amino acids: CATRDSSYEQYF. CDR3 DNA: TGTGCCACCCGGGACAGCTCCTACGAGCAGTACTTC.

The count of this clone is one. The chain recombines TRBV7-2 with TRBJ2-5, with TRBD2 identical over 16 bases. The germline gives CDR1 SGHTA, CDR2 FQGNSA. This CDR3 is built from 16 residues. V was clipped by 5 bases and J by 7 bases; unmatched bases: 7. CDR3 nucleotides: TGTGCCAGCAGCCCTTATGGGACTAGCGGGGGGGGGACCCAGTACTTC. Translation gives CASSPYGTSGGGTQYF.

The V call is TRBV6-1, the J call TRBJ1-6, with TRBD1 matching over 7 bases. Unmatched junction bases numbered 2, after V lost 3 bases and J lost 6 bases. This CDR3 has 14 amino acids. CDR1 and CDR2 (germline): MNHNS, SASEGT. This CDR3 is CASSDRGSNSPLHF. Here the CDR3 DNA reads TGTGCCAGCAGTGACAGGGGGAGTAATTCACCCCTCCACTTT.

This chain links TRBV7-2 with TRBJ2-3; 10 nucleotides match TRBD1. The ends lost 1 base at V and 3 bases at J; junction bases unmatched: 7. CDR3 length: 17 amino acids. Per the germline V gene, CDR1 is SGHTA and CDR2 is FQGNSA. The CDR3: CASSLEYWTGGTDTQYF. CDR3 bases: TGTGCCAGCAGCTTAGAATACTGGACAGGGGGAACAGATACGCAGTATTTT.

The chain joins TRBV19 to TRBJ2-6; tentatively, D is TRBD1 (6 bases). This CDR3 is built from 19 residues. V lost 7 bases, J lost 1 base, and 23 bases lay in between. CDR1 is LNHDA and CDR2 is SQIVND in the germline V gene (reference sequence). Here the CDR3 DNA reads TGTGCCAGTACCCATAGGGGCGGACAGAGAGTTTCTGGGGCCAACGTCCTGACTTTC. Amino acid sequence: CASTHRGGQRVSGANVLTF. Drawing the rest from reference TRBV19 and TRBJ2-6, the complete variable domain is DGGITQSPKYLFRKEGQNVTLSCEQNLNHDAMYWYRQDPGQGLRLIYYSQIVNDFQKGDIAEGYSVSREKKESFPLTVTSAQKNPTAFYLCASTHRGGQRVSGANVLTFGAGSRLTVL.

This clone has just a few counts. The CDR3 bases are TGTGCCAGCAGCCCACTATTTAATTCACCCCTCCACTTT. Translating gives CASSPLFNSPLHF. This chain connects TRBV12-3 or TRBV12-4 to TRBJ1-6, with D unresolved. The V gene lost 6 bases and the J gene lost 6 bases, with 9 bases spanning the gap. The CDR3 runs 13 residues.

The chain is built from TRBV14 and TRBJ1-1; tentatively, D is TRBD1 (5 bases). The CDR3 consists of 13 residues. Germline V gene lookup returns CDR1 SGHDN and CDR2 FVKESK. With 6 bases removed from V and 1 base from J, the gap between germline ends came to 9 bases. The CDR3 DNA sequence: TGTGCCAGCAGTCCGCAGGGGAACACTGAAGCTTTCTTT. It yields the protein CASSPQGNTEAFF.

The rearrangement joins TRBV4-2 to TRBJ1-5, with TRBD1 as a possible D gene (5 bases). Germline V gene lookup returns CDR1 LGHNA and CDR2 YNFKEQ. The CDR3 is 15 residues long. V was trimmed by 0 bases and J by 4 bases, leaving 10 bases between them. CDR3 sequence: CASSQERAGNQPQHF. The CDR3 region has the DNA TGTGCCAGCAGCCAAGAAAGAGCAGGGAATCAGCCCCAGCATTTT.

This clone was seen at least ten times. CDR3 in amino acids: CASSQGHHVAYEQYF. The CDR3 coding sequence is TGCGCCAGCAGTCAAGGACATCATGTTGCCTACGAGCAGTACTTC. The rearrangement joins TRBV23-1 to TRBJ2-7; D might be TRBD1 (5 bases). TRBV23-1 is marked as an open reading frame, function uncertain. The CDR3 is 15 amino acids. With 2 bases removed from V and 2 bases from J, the gap between germline ends came to 13 bases.

This clone came up a few times. This chain uses TRBV11-2 with TRBJ2-4, with a weak D call TRBD2 (7 bases). The ends were cut back, 3 bases at V and 2 bases at J, with 17 bases in the middle. This CDR3 region has 17 residues. Germline-derived CDR1 and CDR2 are SGHAT and FQNNGV. The CDR3 bases are TGTGCCAGCAGCTTCAGGGGTGGCGGGGGTTCCAAAAACATTCAGTACTTC. This codes for CASSFRGGGGSKNIQYF. Drawing the rest from reference TRBV11-2 and TRBJ2-4, the complete variable domain is EAGVAQSPRYKIIEKRQSVAFWCNPISGHATLYWYQQILGQGPKLLIQFQNNGVVDDSQLPKDRFSAERLKGVDSTLKIQPAKLEDSAVYLCASSFRGGGGSKNIQYFGAGTRLSVL.